This T cell receptor (delta chain) was documented in a study of γδ T cells in repeated Plasmodium falciparum infection. TCRdb re-analyzed the multiplex PCR reads via CATT. Of tens of thousands of delta-chain clones listed, more than 1.4% are singletons. This clone was observed at least ten times. The sample taken for sequencing was gamma-delta T cells from blood. The receptor comes from a pool of human donors (malaria-infected and uninfected, not separated).

The CDR3 is CALGELLRLAGGHTDKLIF. CDR3 in DNA: TGTGCTCTTGGGGAACTACTACGCCTGGCTGGGGGTCACACCGATAAACTCATCTTT. The chain is built from TRDV1 and TRDJ1; 7 bases agree with TRDD3. TCRdb lists no J gene, so it was determined here by aligning the DNA to germline. Trimming cost V 0 bases and J 0 bases; bases outside gene matches: 13. Germline V lookup: CDR1 TSWWSYY, CDR2 QGS. This CDR3 region has 19 residues.